The 10 T cell receptor beta chains below come from one sample, sequenced in a study of brain T cells in children with intractable seizures. The table came from immunoSEQ multiplex PCR; TCRdb's copy has only in-frame clones and leaves some out. This repertoire shows about 110,000 clones, 85% to 95% found once; its top ten account for 3.8%. Source: peripheral blood, taken at surgery. Source of these receptors: a boy younger than two with hemimegalencephaly and intractable seizures.

This clone was observed once. The V call is TRBV30, the J call TRBJ1-2, with a tentative D call TRBD1 (5 bases). This CDR3 has 12 amino acids. Trimming removed 3 bases from V and 9 bases from J, with 14 bases in between. CDR1 is GTSNPN and CDR2 is SVGIG in the germline V gene (reference sequence). CDR3 region: CAWRGQITSYTF. CDR3 nucleotides: TGTGCCTGGAGGGGGCAGATTACTAGCTACACCTTC. Based on the CDR3 plus reference TRBV30 and TRBJ1-2, the full variable domain is SQTIHQWPATLVQPVGSPLSLECTVEGTSNPNLYWYRQAAGRGLQLLFYSVGIGQISSEVPQNLSASRPQDRQFILSSKKLLLSDSGFYLCAWRGQITSYTFGSGTRLTVV.

V is TRBV6-5 and J is TRBJ2-1; 7 nucleotides agree with TRBD2. The CDR3 has 13 amino acids. V trimming: 6 bases; J trimming: 9 bases; junction bases outside the gene matches: 8. The germline CDR1 and CDR2 sequences are MNHEY and SVGAGI. CDR3 coding DNA: TGTGCCAGCAGGGGAGGGACGAGCCGTGAGCAGTTCTTC. The encoded protein is CASRGGTSREQFF.

The chain combines TRBV27 with TRBJ2-5; 10 nucleotides line up with TRBD2. The ends lost 5 bases at V and 1 base at J; junction bases unmatched: 4. Germline V gene data show CDR1 as MNHEY and CDR2 as SMNVEV (reference sequence). CDR3 length: 15 amino acids. The chain's CDR3 is CASSLSGRAQETQYF. The CDR3, as DNA: TGTGCCAGCAGTCTGAGCGGGAGGGCCCAAGAGACCCAGTACTTC.

The J gene is TRBJ2-2, the V gene TRBV3-1 (or the pseudogene TRBV3-2); tentative D call: TRBD1 (5 bases). Germline V gives CDR1 LGHDT, CDR2 YNNKEL (reference sequence). This CDR3 comprises 16 residues. The germline V and J ends were trimmed by 0 bases and 5 bases, with 13 bases remaining between them. This CDR3 reads CASSQDIRALTGELFF. CDR3 coding DNA: TGTGCCAGCAGCCAAGACATCAGGGCACTGACCGGGGAGCTGTTTTTT.

Turning to this clone: An end of the junction does not agree with germline; a read error may underlie this. This chain joins TRBV10-1 and TRBJ2-3; 12 positions match TRBD2. The length of the CDR3 is 15 residues. Germline V lookup: CDR1 WNHNN, CDR2 SYGVQD (reference sequence). This CDR3 reads CASGGSTTSGRLLHF. The DNA of the CDR3 is TGCGCCAGCGGCGGGTCCACAACTAGCGGGAGGCTCCTGCATTTT.

V and J are TRBV27 and TRBJ1-6; no reliable D call. The CDR3 loop spans 15 amino acids. Germline V CDR1 and CDR2: MNHEY, SMNVEV (reference sequence). V lost 0 bases to trimming and J lost 8 bases, with 11 bases between them. DNA of the CDR3: TGTGCCAGCAGTTTATCATGGGTTAGTTATTCACCCCTCCACTTT. Translating it yields CASSLSWVSYSPLHF.

V usage is TRBV6-6 and J usage is TRBJ2-3; D is undetermined. The V end lost 5 bases, the J end lost 0 bases, and 6 bases lay between the germline ends. The CDR3 loop spans 13 amino acids. Germline V gene lookup returns CDR1 MNHNY and CDR2 SVGAGI (reference sequence). CDR3 in DNA: TGTGCCAGCAGTCACGGAAGCACAGATACGCAGTATTTT. Amino acid sequence: CASSHGSTDTQYF.

The chain is built from TRBV7-8 and TRBJ2-2; TRBD2 aligns across 15 bases. This CDR3 has 18 residues. V dropped 1 base and J dropped 7; count of bases not matched to a gene: 7. Germline V CDR1 and CDR2: SGHVS, FQNEAQ. CDR3 amino acids: CASSLEGTSGRRGGELFF. The CDR3 DNA is TGTGCCAGCAGCTTAGAAGGGACTAGCGGGAGGAGGGGCGGGGAGCTGTTTTTT.

This chain links TRBV5-1 with TRBJ1-1; D gene ambiguous. V lost 3 bases and J 4 bases, leaving 13 bases between the germline ends. The CDR3 is made up of 14 amino acids. CDR1 is SGHRS, CDR2 YFSETQ, per germline. The CDR3 coding sequence is TGCGCCAGCAGCTATCGTTCAGTGGGCACTGAAGCTTTCTTT. It is translated as CASSYRSVGTEAFF.

This clone has just one count. The chain couples TRBV28 to TRBJ2-1; either TRBD1 or TRBD2 may fit D (6 bases each). Trimming left V 5 bases short and J 12 bases short, with 23 bases between. CDR1 is MDHEN and CDR2 is SYDVKM in the germline V gene. This CDR3 is 15 amino acids long. This chain's CDR3 is CASSDSGVAGGGQFF. The CDR3 DNA sequence: TGTGCCAGCAGTGATTCAGGGGTGGCCGGAGGGGGGCAGTTCTTC.